A selection of T cell receptor beta chains follows, all from one sample in a study of blood T cell repertoires in COVID-19. Produced via immunoSEQ multiplex PCR; TCRdb's table is partial and in-frame only. The data hold under 50,000 clones, with around 89% observed a single time. Sequenced input: peripheral blood. The receptors stem from a man in his 70s with active COVID-19. CDR3s include the opening cysteine and the closing phenylalanine or tryptophan. Fields, in order: clone size, J gene, V gene, D gene, CDR3 DNA, CDR3 protein. A D gene is named only where the DNA matches it firmly. Where a row states a size, it is once, few, many or the class of an expanded clone; other rows omit it.

few | TRBJ1-5 | TRBV7-9 | NA | TGTGCCAGCAGCTTAGTCGGTCATCAGCCCCAGCATTTT | CASSLVGHQPQHF
NA | TRBJ1-1 | TRBV5-1 | NA | TGCGCCAGCAGCTTGGTGGGACAGAACACTGAAGCTTTCTTT | CASSLVGQNTEAFF
NA | TRBJ1-4 | TRBV4-3 | TRBD1 | TGCGCCAGCAGCCTTGCCGGGACAGGGGGCCCAAGACTGTTTTTT | CASSLAGTGGPRLFF
NA | TRBJ1-1 | TRBV3-1/TRBV3-2 | TRBD1 | TGTGCCAGCAGCCTCCGGGACAGGGGTAACACTGAAGCTTTCTTT | CASSLRDRGNTEAFF
NA | TRBJ2-3 | TRBV25-1 | NA | TGTGCCAGCAGTGAATATGAGCTGGCAGATACGCAGTATTTT | CASSEYELADTQYF
NA | TRBJ2-5 | TRBV7-2 | TRBD2 | TGTGCCAGCAGCCAAGGACTAGCGGGGAAGGAGACCCAGTACTTC | CASSQGLAGKETQYF
NA | TRBJ1-6 | TRBV3-1/TRBV3-2 | TRBD1 | TGTGCCAGCAGCCAAGGAGGATCCCGGGACAGGGGGAATTCACCCCTCCACTTT | CASSQGGSRDRGNSPLHF
NA | TRBJ1-6 | TRBV6-5 | NA | TGTGCCAGCAGTTACTCTATGGGGGGGAAGAATTCACCCCTCCACTTT | CASSYSMGGKNSPLHF
NA | TRBJ2-5 | TRBV10-3 | TRBD1 | TGTGCCATCCAGACCGGGACAGAAGAGACCCAGTACTTC | CAIQTGTEETQYF
NA | TRBJ1-1 | TRBV6-5 | NA | TGTGCCAGCAACCGAGAGATGAACACTGAAGCTTTCTTT | CASNREMNTEAFF
NA | TRBJ1-6 | TRBV18 | NA | TGTGCCAGCTCACCACAGGGGGAGAATTCACCCCTCCACTTT | CASSPQGENSPLHF
NA | TRBJ1-1 | TRBV18 | NA | TGTGCCAGCTCACCTCGGGGAGGGGGCACTGAAGCTTTCTTT | CASSPRGGGTEAFF
NA | TRBJ1-6 | TRBV20-1 | NA | TGCAGTGCTAGTAAGGGGGTAGAGAATTCACCCCTCCACTTT | CSASKGVENSPLHF
NA | TRBJ2-6 | TRBV4-1 | TRBD2 | TGCGCCAGCAGCCAAGGACTAGCGGGGGGGCGTGGGGCCAACGTCCTGACTTTC | CASSQGLAGGRGANVLTF
once | TRBJ2-5 | TRBV18 | TRBD1 | TGTGCCAGCTCGGCGACAGGGGTTGGGGAGACCCAGTACTTC | CASSATGVGETQYF
NA | TRBJ2-1 | TRBV7-3 | TRBD2 | TGTGCCAGCAGCTTATGGGTAGCGGGGGGCCACAATGAGCAGTTCTTC | CASSLWVAGGHNEQFF
NA | TRBJ2-5 | TRBV5-3 | TRBD1 | TGTGCCAGAAGCCCTCTACTAGACAGGGTCCAAGAGACCCAGTACTTC | CARSPLLDRVQETQYF
NA | TRBJ2-5 | TRBV9 | NA | TGTGCCAGCAGCGCCCAGACTACCCAAGAGACCCAGTACTTC | CASSAQTTQETQYF
NA | TRBJ1-2 | TRBV7-3 | TRBD1 | TGTGCCAGCAGCTTATCGGGACAGAAAAACTATGGCTACACCTTC | CASSLSGQKNYGYTF
NA | TRBJ2-3 | TRBV4-1 | TRBD2 | TGCGCCAGCAGCCAAGTAGCGGGGCTAGCGGGGTCTGCAGATACGCAGTATTTT | CASSQVAGLAGSADTQYF
NA | TRBJ2-4 | TRBV28 | TRBD1 | TGTGCCAGCAGTCCCTCGGACAGGGGAGGCAAAAACATTCAGTACTTC | CASSPSDRGGKNIQYF
NA | TRBJ2-1 | TRBV27 | TRBD2 | TGTGCCAGCAGTTTATGGGCGGGGGGGGGTTATGAGCAGTTCTTC | CASSLWAGGGYEQFF
NA | TRBJ2-3 | TRBV7-2 | TRBD2 | TGTGCCAGCAGCTTAGCGGCTAGCGGGGGAGGTAGCACAGATACGCAGTATTTT | CASSLAASGGGSTDTQYF
once | TRBJ2-1 | TRBV7-2 | TRBD2 | TGTGCCAGCAGCCTTTACTCAGAGGTAGCGGGGGACAATGAGCAGTTCTTC | CASSLYSEVAGDNEQFF
NA | TRBJ1-2 | TRBV2 | NA | TGTGCCAGCAGCGACTGGACTGTTAACTATGGCTACACCTTC | CASSDWTVNYGYTF
few | TRBJ1-4 | TRBV15 | NA | TGTGCCACCAGCAGAGATCCAGGGTTAAGGACTAATGAAAAACTGTTTTTT | CATSRDPGLRTNEKLFF
once | TRBJ1-6 | TRBV5-1 | NA | TGCGCCAGCAGCCCAAGGGAGGGGAGAGATTCACCCCTCCACTTT | CASSPREGRDSPLHF
NA | TRBJ2-7 | TRBV24-1 | NA | TGTGCCACCAGTGATTTACGGGGCGAGCAGTACTTC | CATSDLRGEQYF
once | TRBJ1-4 | TRBV7-2 | NA | TGTGCCAGCAGCCCGACCACGGGGAGGAATGAAAAACTGTTTTTT | CASSPTTGRNEKLFF